This T cell receptor beta chain was recorded in a study of T cell responses to AZD1222 COVID-19 vaccine (dated by TCRdb to about 2021). A note on the overall study: A total of 233 trial participants underwent TCR sequencing, of whom about 200 received two doses of AZD1222 and about 26 received two doses of the MenACWY control vaccine. Trial participants were enrolled by age into subgroups of 18-55, 56-69 and 70-plus years, and about 150, 27 and 61 TCR-sequenced participants, respectively, were included in these subgroups. Paper-wide results and their limitations: No day 14 peak-response samples were available, so repertoires were characterized only after the peak T cell response. Participants were mostly white British and included more females than males, and it was suggested by the authors that clonal diversity may have been underestimated. Reportedly, almost half of the unique spike-specific TCRs recognized epitopes lying outside the regions that are mutated in the B.1.351 and B.1.1.7 variants. The vaccine-associated CD4 TCRs covered the entire spike protein, and the dominant responses fell in regions 160-218 and 743-854. Conclusions about previously exposed vaccinees are limited because only five to seven AZD1222 recipients were SARS-CoV-2 seropositive at baseline. The 56-69-year group was small, and its depth increase did not reach significance, likely because of low power. After two AZD1222 doses, spike-specific TCR breadth and depth were significantly higher than at day 0 and than in MenACWY recipients.

What the time point label conveys for this sample: about 28 days (+/-7) after the second vaccine dose. Because spike-specific TCR depth and breadth did not differ between the two schedules, AZD1222 recipients who got a second dose at roughly 4 weeks were pooled with those who got a second dose at roughly 12 weeks. The vaccinee samples were drawn from two UK trials, COV001 and COV002, one of which was a single-blind randomized controlled phase 2/3 trial testing AZD1222 (ChAdOx1 nCoV-19) in healthy adults. Trial participant PBMC samples were collected at day 0 and day 28 after the second dose for TCRbeta chain sequencing. As concerns this clone: Its antigen is unknown. No much larger clone is present one base from it, and per-base qualities are unavailable.

The CDR3 regions of human TCRbeta chains were analyzed by immunosequencing. The study's processing was this. TCRs in the repertoires were compared against a reference library of SARS-CoV-2-specific TCRs that had been generated with the MIRA antigen-specificity platform. Breadth was defined as the fraction of unique TCRs that were SARS-CoV-2-associated, and depth was defined as the fraction of total T cells that were SARS-CoV-2-associated. Using the MIRA data, each spike-specific TCR was mapped to the spike region that the TCR reacts to and placed in a CD4 or CD8 class. Log10-transformed breadth and depth values were compared by one-way ANOVA with Sidak's multiple comparisons tests. Sourced from immuneACCESS, this table was stored by TCRdb with only in-frame sequences that have V and J called. A share of the clones is absent; for the studies checked, an unresolved V gene accounts for under half, and the remainder has no known explanation. V and J calls and clone size are copied from that table; D and trimming were computed from the DNA. The sample data list roughly 150,000 clones, and approximately 90% of these were observed just once. The top ten constitute roughly 1.3% of the sample.

The V end loses 2 bases and the J end loses 7 bases, and a stretch of 5 bases separates them. From cysteine to phenylalanine, the CDR3 is 11 amino acids long. Only CDR3 DNA remains: 33 bases, in frame from the first base. CDR1 and CDR2 were assigned from the germline V gene (reference sequence) as SEHNR and FQNEAQ. This TCR was sampled from an adult who received the AZD1222 COVID-19 vaccine. The chain is made from TRBV7-9 and TRBJ1-1; no confident D gene assignment can be made. The material sequenced was peripheral blood, taken 28 days after the second AZD1222 dose. The bases are TGTGCCAGCAGCTTATCAGGTGAAGCTTTCTTT. Its protein reads: CASSLSGEAFF. Extended through the reference TRBV7-9 and TRBJ1-1 proteins, this CDR3 yields the full variable domain: DTGVSQNPRHKITKRGQNVTFRCDPISEHNRLYWYRQTLGQGPEFLTYFQNEAQLEKSRLLSDRFSAERPKGSFSTLEIQRTEQGDSAMYLCASSLSGEAFFGQGTRLTVV.